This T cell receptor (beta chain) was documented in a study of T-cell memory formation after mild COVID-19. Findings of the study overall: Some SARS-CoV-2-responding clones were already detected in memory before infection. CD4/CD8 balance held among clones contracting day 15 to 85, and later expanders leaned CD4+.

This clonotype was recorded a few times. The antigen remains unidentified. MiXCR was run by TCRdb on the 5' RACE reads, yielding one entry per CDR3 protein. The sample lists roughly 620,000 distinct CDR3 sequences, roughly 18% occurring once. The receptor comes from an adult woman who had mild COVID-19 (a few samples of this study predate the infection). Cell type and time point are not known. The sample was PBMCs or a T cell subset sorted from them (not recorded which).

The CDR3, as DNA: TGCGCCAGCAGCAAAACGACAGGGGAGAGCGGAAAACTGTTTTTT. This sequence encodes CASSKTTGESGKLFF. The genes are TRBV5-1 and TRBJ1-4; 8 bases line up with TRBD1. This CDR3 region has 15 residues. The V segment lost 4 bases and the J segment 10 bases; nucleotides outside the gene matches: 12. Germline loops: CDR1 SGHRS, CDR2 YFSETQ. Full variable domain (outside the CDR3, taken from reference TRBV5-1 and TRBJ1-4): KAGVTQTPRYLIKTRGQQVTLSCSPISGHRSVSWYQQTPGQGLQFLFEYFSETQRNKGNFPGRFSGRQFSNSRSEMNVSTLELGDSALYLCASSKTTGESGKLFFGSGTQLSVL.